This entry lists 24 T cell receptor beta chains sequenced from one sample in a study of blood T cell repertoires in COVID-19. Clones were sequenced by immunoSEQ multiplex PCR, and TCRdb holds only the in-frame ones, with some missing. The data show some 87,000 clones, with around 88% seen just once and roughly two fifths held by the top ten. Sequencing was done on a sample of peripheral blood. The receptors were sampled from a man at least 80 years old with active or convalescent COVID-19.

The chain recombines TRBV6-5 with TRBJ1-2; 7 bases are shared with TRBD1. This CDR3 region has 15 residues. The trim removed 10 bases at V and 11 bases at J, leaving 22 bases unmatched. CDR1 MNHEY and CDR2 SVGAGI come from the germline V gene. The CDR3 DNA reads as TGTGCCACCACCGGGACAGCTGTCGGGTCGGTCGGTTACACCTTC. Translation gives CATTGTAVGSVGYTF.

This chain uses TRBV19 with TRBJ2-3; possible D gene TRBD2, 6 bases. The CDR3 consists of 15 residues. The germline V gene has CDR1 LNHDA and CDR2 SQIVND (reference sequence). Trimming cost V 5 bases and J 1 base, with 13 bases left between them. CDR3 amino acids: CASSAETRGTDTQYF. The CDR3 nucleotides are TGTGCCAGTAGTGCCGAGACTAGAGGCACAGATACGCAGTATTTT.

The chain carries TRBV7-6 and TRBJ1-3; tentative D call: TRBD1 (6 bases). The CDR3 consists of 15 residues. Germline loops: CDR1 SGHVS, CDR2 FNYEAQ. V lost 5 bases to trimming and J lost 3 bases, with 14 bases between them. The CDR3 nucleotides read TGTGCCAGCAGCACCAACAGGGAAAGTGGAAACACCATATATTTT. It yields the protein CASSTNRESGNTIYF.

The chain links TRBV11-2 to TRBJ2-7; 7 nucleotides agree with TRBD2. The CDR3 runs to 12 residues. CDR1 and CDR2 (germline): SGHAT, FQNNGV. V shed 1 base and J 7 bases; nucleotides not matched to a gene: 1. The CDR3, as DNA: TGTGCCAGCAGCTTAGCCGGGGGGGAGCAGTACTTC. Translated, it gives CASSLAGGEQYF.

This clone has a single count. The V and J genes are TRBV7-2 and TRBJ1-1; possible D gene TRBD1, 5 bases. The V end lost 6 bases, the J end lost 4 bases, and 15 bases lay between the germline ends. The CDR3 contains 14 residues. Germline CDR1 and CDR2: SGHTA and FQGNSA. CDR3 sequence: CASRPELGPTEAFF. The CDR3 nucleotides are TGTGCCAGCAGGCCCGAGCTGGGGCCCACTGAAGCTTTCTTT.

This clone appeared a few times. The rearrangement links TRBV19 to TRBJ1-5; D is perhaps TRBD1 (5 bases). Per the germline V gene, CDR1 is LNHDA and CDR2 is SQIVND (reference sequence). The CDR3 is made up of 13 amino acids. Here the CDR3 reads CATRQGHNQPQHF. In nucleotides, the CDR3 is TGTGCGACACGGCAGGGCCACAATCAGCCCCAGCATTTT. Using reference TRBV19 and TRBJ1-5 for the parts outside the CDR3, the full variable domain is DGGITQSPKYLFRKEGQNVTLSCEQNLNHDAMYWYRQDPGQGLRLIYYSQIVNDFQKGDIAEGYSVSREKKESFPLTVTSAQKNPTAFYLCATRQGHNQPQHFGDGTRLSIL.

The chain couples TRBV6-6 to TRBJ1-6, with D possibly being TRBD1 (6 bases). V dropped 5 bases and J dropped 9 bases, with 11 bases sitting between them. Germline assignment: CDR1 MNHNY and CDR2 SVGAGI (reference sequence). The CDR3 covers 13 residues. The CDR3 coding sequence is TGTGCCAGCAGTACAGACAGGCTTTCACCCCTCCACTTT. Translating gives CASSTDRLSPLHF.

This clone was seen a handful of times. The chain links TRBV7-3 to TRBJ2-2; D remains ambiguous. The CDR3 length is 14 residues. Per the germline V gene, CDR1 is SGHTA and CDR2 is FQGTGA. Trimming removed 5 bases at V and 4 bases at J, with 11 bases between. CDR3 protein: CASSPAKATGELFF. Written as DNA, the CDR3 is TGTGCCAGCAGCCCTGCGAAAGCCACCGGGGAGCTGTTTTTT.

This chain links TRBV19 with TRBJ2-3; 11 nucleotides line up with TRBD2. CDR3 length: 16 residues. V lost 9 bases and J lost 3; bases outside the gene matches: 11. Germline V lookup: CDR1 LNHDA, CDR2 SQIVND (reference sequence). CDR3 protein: CASPRLAGIRTDTQYF. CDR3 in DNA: TGTGCCAGCCCCAGACTAGCGGGAATCAGGACAGATACGCAGTATTTT. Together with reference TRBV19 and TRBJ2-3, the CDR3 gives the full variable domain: DGGITQSPKYLFRKEGQNVTLSCEQNLNHDAMYWYRQDPGQGLRLIYYSQIVNDFQKGDIAEGYSVSREKKESFPLTVTSAQKNPTAFYLCASPRLAGIRTDTQYFGPGTRLTVL.

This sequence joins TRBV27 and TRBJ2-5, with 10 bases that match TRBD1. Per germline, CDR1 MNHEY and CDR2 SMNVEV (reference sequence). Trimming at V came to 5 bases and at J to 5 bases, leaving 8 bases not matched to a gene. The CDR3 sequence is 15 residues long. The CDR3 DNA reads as TGTGCCAGCAGTCCTCGACAGGGGGCTTGGGAGACCCAGTACTTC. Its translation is CASSPRQGAWETQYF.

The CDR3 reads CANRDRETSYEQYF. The CDR3 bases are TGTGCCAACCGGGACAGGGAAACCTCCTACGAGCAGTACTTC. The chain joins TRBV2 to TRBJ2-7; 9 nucleotides agree with TRBD1. The V gene's germline CDR1 is SNHLY and CDR2 FYNNEI. V lost 10 bases to trimming and J lost 0 bases; unmatched junction nucleotides: 7. The CDR3 extends over 14 amino acids. Looking up the rest from reference TRBV2 and TRBJ2-7 gives the full variable domain: EPEVTQTPSHQVTQMGQEVILRCVPISNHLYFYWYRQILGQKVEFLVSFYNNEISEKSEIFDDQFSVERPDGSNFTLKIRSTKLEDSAMYFCANRDRETSYEQYFGPGTRLTVT.

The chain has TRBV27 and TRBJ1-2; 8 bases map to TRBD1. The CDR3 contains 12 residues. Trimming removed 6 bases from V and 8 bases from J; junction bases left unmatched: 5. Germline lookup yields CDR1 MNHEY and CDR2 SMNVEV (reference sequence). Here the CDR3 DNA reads TGTGCCAGCAGGACAGGGGAAGGGGGCTACACCTTC. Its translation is CASRTGEGGYTF.

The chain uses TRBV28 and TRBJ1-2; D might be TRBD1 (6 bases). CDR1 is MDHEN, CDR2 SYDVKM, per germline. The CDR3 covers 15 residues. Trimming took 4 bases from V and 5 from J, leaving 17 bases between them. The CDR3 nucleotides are TGTGCCAGCAGTTCAATCCAGGGGAGGGGGTATGGCTACACCTTC. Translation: CASSSIQGRGYGYTF.

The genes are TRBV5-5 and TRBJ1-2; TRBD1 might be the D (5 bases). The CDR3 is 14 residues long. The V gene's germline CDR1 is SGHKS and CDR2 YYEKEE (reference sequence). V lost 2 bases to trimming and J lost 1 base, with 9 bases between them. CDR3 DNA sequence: TGTGCCAGCAGCTTCCAAGGGGATAACTATGGCTACACCTTC. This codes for CASSFQGDNYGYTF.

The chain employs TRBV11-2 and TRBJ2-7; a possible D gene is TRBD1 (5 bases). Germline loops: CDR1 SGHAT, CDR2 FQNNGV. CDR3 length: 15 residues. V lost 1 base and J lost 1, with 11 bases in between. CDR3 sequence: CASSLVTGGSYEQYF. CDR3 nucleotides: TGTGCCAGCAGCTTAGTCACAGGTGGTTCCTACGAGCAGTACTTC.

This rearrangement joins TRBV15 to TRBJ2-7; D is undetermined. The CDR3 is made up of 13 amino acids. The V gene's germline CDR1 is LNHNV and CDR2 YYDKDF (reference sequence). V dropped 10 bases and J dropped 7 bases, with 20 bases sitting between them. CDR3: CAISLGPKREQYF. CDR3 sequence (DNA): TGTGCCATAAGCCTGGGTCCCAAGAGGGAGCAGTACTTC.

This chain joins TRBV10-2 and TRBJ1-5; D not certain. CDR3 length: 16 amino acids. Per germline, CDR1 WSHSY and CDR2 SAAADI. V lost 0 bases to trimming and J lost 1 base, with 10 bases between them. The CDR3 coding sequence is TGCGCCAGCAGTGAGTCCTTCGGGGAAAGCAATCAGCCCCAGCATTTT. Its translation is CASSESFGESNQPQHF.

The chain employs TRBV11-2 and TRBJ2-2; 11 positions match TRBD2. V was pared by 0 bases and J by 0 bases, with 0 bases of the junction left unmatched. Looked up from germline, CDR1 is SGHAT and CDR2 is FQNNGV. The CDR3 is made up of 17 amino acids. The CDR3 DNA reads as TGTGCCAGCAGCTTAGATAGCGGGGGGGCGAACACCGGGGAGCTGTTTTTT. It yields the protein CASSLDSGGANTGELFF. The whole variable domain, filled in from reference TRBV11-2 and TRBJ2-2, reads EAGVAQSPRYKIIEKRQSVAFWCNPISGHATLYWYQQILGQGPKLLIQFQNNGVVDDSQLPKDRFSAERLKGVDSTLKIQPAKLEDSAVYLCASSLDSGGANTGELFFGEGSRLTVL.

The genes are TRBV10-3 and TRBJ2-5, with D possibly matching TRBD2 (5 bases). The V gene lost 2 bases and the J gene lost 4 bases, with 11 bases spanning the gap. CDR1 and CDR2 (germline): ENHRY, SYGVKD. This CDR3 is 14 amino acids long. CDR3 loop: CAISETGVGETQYF. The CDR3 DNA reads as TGTGCCATCAGTGAGACCGGGGTCGGAGAGACCCAGTACTTC.

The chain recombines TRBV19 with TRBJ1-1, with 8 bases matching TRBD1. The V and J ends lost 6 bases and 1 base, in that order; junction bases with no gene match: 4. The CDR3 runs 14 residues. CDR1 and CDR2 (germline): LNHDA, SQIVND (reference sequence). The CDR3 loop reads CASRDRGTNTEAFF. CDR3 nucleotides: TGTGCCAGTAGAGACAGGGGAACGAACACTGAAGCTTTCTTT.

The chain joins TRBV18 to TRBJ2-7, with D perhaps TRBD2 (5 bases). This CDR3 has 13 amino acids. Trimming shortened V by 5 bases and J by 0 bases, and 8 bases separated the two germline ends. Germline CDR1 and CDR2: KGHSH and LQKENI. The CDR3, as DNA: TGTGCCAGCTCAGCGGAGGTCTCCTACGAGCAGTACTTC. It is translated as CASSAEVSYEQYF. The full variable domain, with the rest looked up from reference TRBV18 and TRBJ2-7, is NAGVMQNPRHLVRRRGQEARLRCSPMKGHSHVYWYRQLPEEGLKFMVYLQKENIIDESGMPKERFSAEFPKEGPSILRIQQVVRGDSAAYFCASSAEVSYEQYFGPGTRLTVT.

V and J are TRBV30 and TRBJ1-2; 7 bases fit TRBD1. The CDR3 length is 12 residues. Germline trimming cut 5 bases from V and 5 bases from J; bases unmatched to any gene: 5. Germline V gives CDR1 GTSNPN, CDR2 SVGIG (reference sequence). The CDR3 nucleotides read TGTGCCTGGGGGACAGCGTGGTATGGCTACACCTTC. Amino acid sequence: CAWGTAWYGYTF. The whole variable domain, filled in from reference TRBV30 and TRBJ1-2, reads SQTIHQWPATLVQPVGSPLSLECTVEGTSNPNLYWYRQAAGRGLQLLFYSVGIGQISSEVPQNLSASRPQDRQFILSSKKLLLSDSGFYLCAWGTAWYGYTFGSGTRLTVV.

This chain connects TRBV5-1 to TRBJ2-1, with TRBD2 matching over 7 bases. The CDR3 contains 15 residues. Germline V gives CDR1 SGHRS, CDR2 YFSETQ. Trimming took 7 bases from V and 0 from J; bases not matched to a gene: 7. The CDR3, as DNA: TGCGCCAGCGGCGACGGGGGGTTCTCCTACAATGAGCAGTTCTTC. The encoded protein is CASGDGGFSYNEQFF. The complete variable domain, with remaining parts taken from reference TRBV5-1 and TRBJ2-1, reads KAGVTQTPRYLIKTRGQQVTLSCSPISGHRSVSWYQQTPGQGLQFLFEYFSETQRNKGNFPGRFSGRQFSNSRSEMNVSTLELGDSALYLCASGDGGFSYNEQFFGPGTRLTVL.

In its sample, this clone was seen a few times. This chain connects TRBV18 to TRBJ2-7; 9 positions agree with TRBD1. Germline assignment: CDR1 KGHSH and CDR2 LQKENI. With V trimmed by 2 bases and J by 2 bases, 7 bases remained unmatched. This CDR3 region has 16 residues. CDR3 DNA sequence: TGTGCCAGCTCACCAATAAGGGGACAGGGTACCTACGAGCAGTACTTC. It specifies CASSPIRGQGTYEQYF.